This TCR beta chain was identified in a study of T cell changes during pregnancy in multiple sclerosis. The method was immunoSEQ multiplex PCR; TCRdb's version includes in-frame clones alone and lacks a portion of them. The sample yields 50,000 to 55,000 clones, about 94% seen once. V lost 0 bases, J lost 7 bases, and 18 bases lay in between. From germline, CDR1 is SEHNR and CDR2 FQNEAQ (reference sequence). This CDR3 is built from 16 residues. Specimen: CD4+ T cells from peripheral blood mononuclear cells, collected after pregnancy. The clonotype comes from a female donor with multiple sclerosis, enrolled in a pregnancy study. The genes are TRBV7-9 and TRBJ1-2, with D possibly TRBD1 on 6 matching bases. The CDR3 DNA follows: TGTGCCAGCAGCTTAGCGTCTGGATTGGACAGTACTGGCTACACCTTC. The encoded protein is CASSLASGLDSTGYTF.